This TCR beta chain was documented in a study of post-analysis software for immune sequencing data. This CDR3 is 16 amino acids long. Trimming left V 8 bases short and J 3 bases short, with 23 bases between. Germline CDR1 and CDR2: SGHRS and YFSETQ. Libraries were made from TCR beta cDNA, and they carried unique molecular identifiers. TCRdb reprocessed the PCR reads via MiXCR and lists one record per CDR3 protein. Here the sample spans approximately 150,000 distinct CDR3 sequences, about 29% being singletons. Broader study findings: Significantly decreased normalized Chao1 diversity was recorded for multiple sclerosis patients relative to controls. Patients carried roughly five TRBV segments more frequently than controls did, and TRBV5-6, TRBV5-1 and TRBV20-1 were among them.

A note on this clonotype: The antigen is undetermined.

Sequencing input: blood. The chain recombines TRBV5-1 with TRBJ2-5, with D perhaps being TRBD1 or TRBD2 (5 bases each). The TCR was taken from a girl between 10 and 17 years old with multiple sclerosis. CDR3 bases: TGCGCCAGTGCGCCCACTTGGGGGTACGAAAAAGAGACCCAGTACTTC. It is translated as CASAPTWGYEKETQYF.